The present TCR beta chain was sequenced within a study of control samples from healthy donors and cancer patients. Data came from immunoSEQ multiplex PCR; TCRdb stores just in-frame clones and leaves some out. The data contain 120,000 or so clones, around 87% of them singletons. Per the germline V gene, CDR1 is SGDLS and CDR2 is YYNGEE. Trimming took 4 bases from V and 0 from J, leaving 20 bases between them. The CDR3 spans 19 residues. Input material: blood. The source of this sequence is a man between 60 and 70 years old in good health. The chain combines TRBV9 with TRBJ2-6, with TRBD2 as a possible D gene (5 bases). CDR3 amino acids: CASSLGNRGLFSGANVLTF. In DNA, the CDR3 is TGTGCCAGCAGCTTGGGCAACCGCGGACTTTTCTCTGGGGCCAACGTCCTGACTTTC. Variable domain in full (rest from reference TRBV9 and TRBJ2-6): DSGVTQTPKHLITATGQRVTLRCSPRSGDLSVYWYQQSLDQGLQFLIQYYNGEERAKGNILERFSAQQFPDLHSELNLSSLELGDSALYFCASSLGNRGLFSGANVLTFGAGSRLTVL.